This is a list of T cell receptor beta chains from one sample in a study of cytomegalovirus exposure and HLA in healthy donors. The repertoire was sequenced with immunoSEQ multiplex PCR; TCRdb's copy has only in-frame clones and lacks some. Counted here are roughly 290,000 clones, about 80% occurring once; the ten biggest clones make up over 0.3%. The sequencing sample was made of PBMCs. All receptors come from a girl aged 2 to 9 in good health and CMV-seronegative. CDR3s include the opening cysteine and the closing phenylalanine or tryptophan. Each record gives: D gene, V gene, J gene, clone size, CDR3 protein, CDR3 DNA. A D gene is named only where the DNA matches it firmly. Not all rows give a size; the values are once, few, many and, for expanded clones, a class.

D: TRBD2; V: TRBV2; J: TRBJ2-5; size: few; CDR3: CASRGTSSETQYF; DNA: TGTGCCAGCAGGGGGACTAGCTCTGAGACCCAGTACTTC
D: NA; V: TRBV19; J: TRBJ1-4; size: NA; CDR3: CASSKQFNEKLFF; DNA: TGTGCCAGTAGTAAACAGTTTAATGAAAAACTGTTTTTT
D: TRBD2; V: TRBV2; J: TRBJ2-1; size: NA; CDR3: CASSKATSGIYNEQFF; DNA: TGTGCCAGCAGCAAAGCGACTAGCGGAATCTACAATGAGCAGTTCTTC
D: NA; V: TRBV29-1; J: TRBJ2-7; size: NA; CDR3: CSVTTPGGRFYEQYF; DNA: TGCAGCGTTACCACCCCCGGGGGGCGGTTCTACGAGCAGTACTTC
D: NA; V: TRBV5-4; J: TRBJ1-3; size: NA; CDR3: CASSRRGERKSGRNTIYF; DNA: TGTGCCAGCAGCCGGCGGGGTGAGAGGAAGAGTGGCCGAAACACCATATATTTT
D: NA; V: TRBV9; J: TRBJ2-7; size: NA; CDR3: CASGSSYEQYF; DNA: TGTGCCAGCGGTAGCTCCTACGAGCAGTACTTC
D: NA; V: TRBV5-1; J: TRBJ2-7; size: once; CDR3: CASSFFPGVNEQYF; DNA: TGCGCCAGCAGCTTTTTCCCGGGGGTCAACGAGCAGTACTTC
D: TRBD1; V: TRBV7-9; J: TRBJ1-1; size: NA; CDR3: CSTSGQVKTEAFF; DNA: TGTTCCACCTCAGGACAGGTCAAAACTGAAGCTTTCTTT
D: TRBD2; V: TRBV7-2; J: TRBJ2-2; size: NA; CDR3: CASSLARGLASTGELFF; DNA: TGTGCCAGCAGCTTAGCGAGAGGACTAGCGTCTACCGGGGAGCTGTTTTTT
D: TRBD2; V: TRBV9; J: TRBJ2-2; size: few; CDR3: CASSVSGTSGELFF; DNA: TGTGCCAGCAGCGTTAGCGGGACAAGCGGGGAGCTGTTTTTT
D: NA; V: TRBV6-6; J: TRBJ2-3; size: NA; CDR3: CASSYPPGSDTQYF; DNA: TGTGCCAGCAGTTACCCGCCAGGGTCAGATACGCAGTATTTT
D: TRBD2; V: TRBV29-1; J: TRBJ2-7; size: NA; CDR3: CSVVLAGRSSYEQYF; DNA: TGCAGCGTTGTCTTAGCGGGACGCTCTTCCTACGAGCAGTACTTC
D: TRBD2; V: TRBV19; J: TRBJ2-2; size: NA; CDR3: CASSIGATSGRIVNTGELFF; DNA: TGTGCCAGTAGTATAGGTGCTACTAGCGGGAGGATTGTTAACACCGGGGAGCTGTTTTTT
D: TRBD1; V: TRBV7-9; J: TRBJ1-1; size: NA; CDR3: CASSLIGGIRYTEAFF; DNA: TGTGCCAGCAGCTTAATAGGGGGCATTAGGTACACTGAAGCTTTCTTT
D: TRBD2; V: TRBV9; J: TRBJ2-1; size: once; CDR3: CASSVEVWASGALNNEQFF; DNA: TGTGCCAGCAGCGTAGAGGTTTGGGCTAGCGGGGCCCTTAACAATGAGCAGTTCTTC
D: TRBD2; V: TRBV7-9; J: TRBJ2-1; size: NA; CDR3: CASSLGLAGGHYNEQFF; DNA: TGTGCCAGCAGCTTAGGACTAGCGGGAGGCCACTACAATGAGCAGTTCTTC
D: NA; V: TRBV2; J: TRBJ1-1; size: NA; CDR3: CASSSDRNTEAFF; DNA: TGTGCCAGCAGTTCGGACAGGAACACTGAAGCTTTCTTT
D: TRBD1; V: TRBV19; J: TRBJ2-7; size: NA; CDR3: CASSYTGTGSYEQYF; DNA: TGTGCCAGTAGTTACACCGGGACAGGTAGCTACGAGCAGTACTTC
D: NA; V: TRBV14; J: TRBJ1-2; size: NA; CDR3: CASNRAEQGMYYGYTF; DNA: TGTGCCAGCAACCGGGCGGAACAGGGAATGTACTATGGCTACACCTTC
D: NA; V: TRBV6-5; J: TRBJ1-2; size: NA; CDR3: CASSYAGQNGYTF; DNA: TGTGCCAGCAGTTACGCCGGACAGAATGGCTACACCTTC
D: NA; V: TRBV5-1; J: TRBJ1-1; size: NA; CDR3: CASSLGSTEAFF; DNA: TGCGCCAGCAGCTTAGGGAGTACTGAAGCTTTCTTT
D: TRBD1; V: TRBV4-1; J: TRBJ1-2; size: NA; CDR3: CASSQGLRGRGNGYTF; DNA: TGCGCCAGCAGCCAAGGTCTCAGGGGGCGAGGGAATGGCTACACCTTC
D: NA; V: TRBV9; J: TRBJ1-2; size: NA; CDR3: CASSVIRKKYGYTF; DNA: TGTGCCAGCAGCGTCATCAGGAAGAAATATGGCTACACCTTC
D: TRBD2; V: TRBV28; J: TRBJ2-5; size: NA; CDR3: CASSRRAGRETQYF; DNA: TGTGCCAGCAGTCGCCGAGCGGGAAGGGAGACCCAGTACTTC
D: NA; V: TRBV11-3; J: TRBJ2-2; size: NA; CDR3: CASSLDRSGELFF; DNA: TGTGCCAGCAGCTTAGATCGGTCCGGGGAGCTGTTTTTT
D: NA; V: TRBV28; J: TRBJ2-7; size: NA; CDR3: CASSPSRITGTVWGKWYEQYF; DNA: TGTGCCAGCAGTCCTTCTCGGATCACAGGGACCGTATGGGGAAAGTGGTACGAGCAGTACTTC
D: NA; V: TRBV5-6; J: TRBJ2-5; size: NA; CDR3: CATTGRQETQYF; DNA: TGTGCCACCACGGGGAGACAAGAGACCCAGTACTTC
D: TRBD1; V: TRBV7-9; J: TRBJ1-4; size: NA; CDR3: CASSRGPREKLFF; DNA: TGTGCCAGCTCCAGGGGGCCACGGGAAAAACTGTTTTTT
D: TRBD2; V: TRBV7-3; J: TRBJ2-1; size: NA; CDR3: CASSLGGRGVNEQFF; DNA: TGTGCCAGCAGCTTAGGCGGGAGGGGAGTCAATGAGCAGTTCTTC